Each of the 29 T cell receptor beta chains below was sequenced from the same sample in a study of T cells in tuberculosis. Profiling relied on immunoSEQ multiplex PCR, and the TCRdb table lists in-frame clones only, not all of them. This sample has 25,000 to 35,000 clones, with over 95% found just once. Material for sequencing was PBMCs. The receptors here all came from a donor under 30 with latent tuberculosis or without tuberculosis infection.

The V gene is TRBV6-5, the J gene TRBJ2-7; 7 nucleotides match TRBD1. This CDR3 has 13 amino acids. The V and J ends lost 5 bases and 1 base, in that order; junction bases with no gene match: 2. Germline values: CDR1 MNHEY, CDR2 SVGAGI. The CDR3 sequence is CASSVGQSYEQYF. In nucleotides, the CDR3 is TGTGCCAGCAGTGTGGGACAGTCCTACGAGCAGTACTTC.

CDR3 sequence reads: CASSLARASGLSYNEQFF. The CDR3 DNA follows: TGTGCCAGCAGCTTGGCCCGGGCTAGCGGACTCTCCTACAATGAGCAGTTCTTC. The rearrangement links TRBV5-6 to TRBJ2-1; TRBD2 matches 7 bases. The CDR3 runs to 18 residues. The germline gives CDR1 SGHDT, CDR2 YYEEEE. Germline trimming cut 0 bases from V and 0 bases from J; bases unmatched to any gene: 9.

The CDR3 coding sequence is TGTGCCAGCAGGACAGGACAGGAGAACACTGAAGCTTTCTTT. Translating it yields CASRTGQENTEAFF. The chain joins TRBV6-6 to TRBJ1-1, with TRBD1 matching 7 bases. CDR1 and CDR2 from the germline V gene are MNHNY and SVGAGI (reference sequence). This CDR3 comprises 14 residues. V shed 6 bases and J 1 base; nucleotides not matched to a gene: 5.

The J gene is TRBJ2-5, the V gene TRBV29-1; tentatively, D is TRBD1 (5 bases). The length of the CDR3 is 12 residues. The V gene lost 1 base and the J gene lost 6 bases, with 9 bases spanning the gap. CDR1 is SQVTM, CDR2 ANQGSEA, per germline. The CDR3 sequence is CSVEGGIKTQYF. The CDR3 nucleotides read TGCAGCGTTGAAGGGGGCATAAAGACCCAGTACTTC.

The chain is built from TRBV10-3 and TRBJ1-5; 8 bases agree with TRBD1. V dropped 4 bases and J dropped 6; count of bases not matched to a gene: 8. Looked up from germline, CDR1 is ENHRY and CDR2 is SYGVKD. This CDR3 is built from 15 residues. This chain's CDR3 is CAISGGGQGGQPQHF. The DNA of the CDR3 is TGTGCCATCAGTGGAGGAGGACAGGGTGGTCAGCCCCAGCATTTT.

The chain employs TRBV15 and TRBJ2-1; D unresolved. The CDR3 spans 14 residues. Germline V gene lookup returns CDR1 LNHNV and CDR2 YYDKDF (reference sequence). V shed 2 bases and J shed 2 bases, with 7 bases lying between them. The CDR3: CATSRSQAYNEQFF. CDR3 in DNA: TGTGCCACCAGCAGATCCCAGGCCTACAATGAGCAGTTCTTC.

The V and J genes are TRBV5-5 and TRBJ2-2; 8 nucleotides agree with TRBD1. The CDR3 spans 16 residues. Germline V gene data show CDR1 as SGHKS and CDR2 as YYEKEE (reference sequence). V was pared by 1 base and J by 5 bases, with 7 bases of the junction left unmatched. CDR3 nucleotides: TGTGCCAGCAGCTTGCAAAGGACAGGGCGAACCGGGGAGCTGTTTTTT. This translates into CASSLQRTGRTGELFF.

The chain couples TRBV30 to TRBJ2-5, with D tentatively TRBD2 (5 bases). V lost 7 bases and J 0 bases, leaving 9 bases between the germline ends. The CDR3 totals 12 residues. Germline-derived CDR1 and CDR2 are GTSNPN and SVGIG (reference sequence). CDR3 nucleotides: TGTGCCTCGATGGACTACCAAGAGACCCAGTACTTC. As protein: CASMDYQETQYF.

The chain carries TRBV11-2 and TRBJ2-2, with D tentatively TRBD1 (5 bases). This CDR3 is built from 14 residues. Germline V lookup: CDR1 SGHAT, CDR2 FQNNGV. Trimming pared 3 bases from V and 2 bases from J, leaving 7 bases between. The CDR3 here is CASSLGLNTGELFF. The CDR3 DNA is TGTGCCAGCAGCTTGGGGCTTAACACCGGGGAGCTGTTTTTT.

The V call is TRBV2, the J call TRBJ1-5; TRBD1 matches at 9 bases. The CDR3 spans 13 residues. CDR1 and CDR2 from the germline V gene are SNHLY and FYNNEI. The trim removed 5 bases at V and 5 bases at J, leaving 1 base unmatched. The CDR3 here is CASSRTGDQPQHF. CDR3 coding DNA: TGTGCCAGCAGTCGGACAGGGGATCAGCCCCAGCATTTT.

The chain uses TRBV30 and TRBJ2-7; D may be TRBD1 (6 bases). CDR1 is GTSNPN and CDR2 is SVGIG in the germline V gene (reference sequence). The V end was cut by 0 bases, the J end by 3 bases, with 6 bases between. This CDR3 comprises 12 residues. The CDR3 loop reads CAWSVQGYEQYF. DNA of the CDR3: TGTGCCTGGAGTGTACAGGGCTACGAGCAGTACTTC.

V is TRBV5-1 and J is TRBJ1-1; D call uncertain. This CDR3 spans 14 amino acids. Looked up from germline, CDR1 is SGHRS and CDR2 is YFSETQ. Between the trimmed V and J ends, which lost 0 bases and 1 base, there was a span of 7 bases. CDR3 protein: CASSLGAGNTEAFF. The CDR3 DNA reads as TGCGCCAGCAGCTTGGGGGCAGGGAACACTGAAGCTTTCTTT.

This chain connects TRBV27 to TRBJ2-7, with 13 bases lining up with TRBD2. Germline loops: CDR1 MNHEY, CDR2 SMNVEV (reference sequence). V lost 5 bases, J lost 2 bases, and 3 bases stayed unmatched. The CDR3 covers 15 residues. The chain's CDR3 is CASSPGLAGPYEQYF. CDR3 in DNA: TGTGCCAGCAGTCCGGGACTAGCGGGACCCTACGAGCAGTACTTC.

This clone was observed once. J is TRBJ2-5 and V is TRBV2; unclear D gene. Per germline, CDR1 SNHLY and CDR2 FYNNEI. V was trimmed by 7 bases and J by 2 bases, leaving 14 bases between them. The CDR3 runs 14 residues. In nucleotides, the CDR3 is TGTGCCAGCACCGCATCCTCGCGTCAAGAGACCCAGTACTTC. Protein: CASTASSRQETQYF.

This clone was seen once. V usage is TRBV2 and J usage is TRBJ2-1, with 7 bases identical to TRBD2. The CDR3 spans 15 residues. Germline-derived CDR1 and CDR2 are SNHLY and FYNNEI. With 6 bases clipped from V and 4 bases from J, the junction kept 9 bases outside the gene matches. The CDR3 protein is CASSKERGSYNEQFF. The CDR3 DNA is TGTGCCAGCAGCAAAGAGCGGGGATCGTACAATGAGCAGTTCTTC.

In DNA form, the CDR3 reads TGTGCCAGCAGCCCTATACAGGGTTCGGGAAACACCATATATTTT. It yields the protein CASSPIQGSGNTIYF. The chain uses TRBV11-2 and TRBJ1-3; perhaps TRBD1 as D (6 bases). Trimming stripped 5 bases from V and 4 bases from J, with 15 bases between. The CDR3 has 15 amino acids. Germline CDR1 SGHAT, CDR2 FQNNGV.

This sequence joins TRBV11-2 and TRBJ1-4; weak D call: TRBD1 (6 bases). CDR3 size: 15 residues. With 6 bases removed from V and 0 bases from J, the gap between germline ends came to 11 bases. Germline values: CDR1 SGHAT, CDR2 FQNNGV. CDR3 nucleotides: TGTGCCAGCAGTAAAGGGGGGGCAACTAATGAAAAACTGTTTTTT. Residues: CASSKGGATNEKLFF.

The J gene is TRBJ2-5, the V gene TRBV19; a weak D match, TRBD2 (6 bases). Trimming left V 5 bases short and J 4 bases short, with 17 bases between. Germline CDR1 LNHDA, CDR2 SQIVND (reference sequence). The CDR3 runs to 15 residues. CDR3 sequence (DNA): TGTGCCAGTAGTTCTCGGTTGCGGGGAGGAGAGACCCAGTACTTC. It yields the protein CASSSRLRGGETQYF.

V gene TRBV2 combines with J gene TRBJ2-5; TRBD2 is a possible D gene (6 bases). V shed 1 base and J shed 5 bases, with 17 bases lying between them. The length of the CDR3 is 16 residues. Looked up from germline, CDR1 is SNHLY and CDR2 is FYNNEI. CDR3 loop: CASSEGQGGRGETQYF. The CDR3 nucleotides read TGTGCCAGCAGTGAAGGTCAGGGAGGACGGGGGGAGACCCAGTACTTC.

This clone appeared a few times. CDR3 sequence: CASSPGLAGEGRSTGELFF. The DNA for the CDR3 is TGCGCCAGCAGCCCGGGACTAGCGGGAGAGGGACGTAGCACCGGGGAGCTGTTTTTT. This chain joins TRBV5-1 and TRBJ2-2; 14 nucleotides line up with TRBD2. Trimming cost V 4 bases and J 4 bases; bases outside gene matches: 12. The germline V gene encodes CDR1 SGHRS and CDR2 YFSETQ. CDR3 length: 19 amino acids.

The rearrangement links TRBV7-2 to TRBJ2-1, with 13 bases identical to TRBD2. The CDR3 runs to 16 residues. V was pared by 5 bases and J by 9 bases, with 10 bases of the junction left unmatched. Per germline, CDR1 SGHTA and CDR2 FQGNSA. The CDR3 DNA sequence: TGTGCCAGCAGCCAAAAATGGACTAGCGGGGGCATTGAGCAGTTCTTC. Amino acids: CASSQKWTSGGIEQFF. Filled out from reference TRBV7-2 and TRBJ2-1, the complete variable domain reads GAGVSQSPSNKVTEKGKDVELRCDPISGHTALYWYRQSLGQGLEFLIYFQGNSAPDKSGLPSDRFSAERTGGSVSTLTIQRTQQEDSAVYLCASSQKWTSGGIEQFFGPGTRLTVL.

V is TRBV29-1 and J is TRBJ2-1; TRBD2 matches 15 bases. The V gene end was trimmed by 8 bases and the J gene end by 7 bases; junction bases not matched to a gene: 12. The CDR3 length is 16 residues. The germline V gene has CDR1 SQVTM and CDR2 ANQGSEA. The CDR3 loop reads CSTWTSGRALGNEQFF. CDR3 nucleotides: TGCAGCACTTGGACTAGCGGGAGGGCCCTTGGAAATGAGCAGTTCTTC.

The rearrangement links TRBV5-8 to TRBJ1-1, with D unclear. Trimming removed 5 bases from V and 1 base from J, with 9 bases in between. The CDR3 is made up of 13 amino acids. Germline values: CDR1 SGHTS, CDR2 YDEGEE. In nucleotides, the CDR3 is TGTGCCAGCAGACTTGGGCCGAACACTGAAGCTTTCTTT. This gives the protein CASRLGPNTEAFF.

The chain uses TRBV7-3 and TRBJ2-2; TRBD2 matches at 14 bases. The CDR3 covers 17 residues. Looked up from germline, CDR1 is SGHTA and CDR2 is FQGTGA. After removal of 5 bases from V and 7 bases from J, the junction contained 9 bases not matched to a gene. The CDR3 loop reads CASSEGLAGAYGGELFF. Here the CDR3 DNA reads TGTGCCAGCAGCGAGGGACTAGCGGGAGCATACGGCGGGGAGCTGTTTTTT.

The chain links TRBV10-3 to TRBJ2-6; 8 nucleotides line up with TRBD1. V trimming: 2 bases; J trimming: 3 bases; junction bases outside the gene matches: 0. The germline gives CDR1 ENHRY, CDR2 SYGVKD. The CDR3 is 15 amino acids. The CDR3 DNA reads TGTGCCATCAGTGAGACAGGGGGTGGGGCCAACGTCCTGACTTTC. This gives the protein CAISETGGGANVLTF.

This chain links TRBV7-9 with TRBJ2-2; 7 bases line up with TRBD2. CDR1 SEHNR and CDR2 FQNEAQ come from the germline V gene (reference sequence). The CDR3 covers 15 residues. V was clipped by 7 bases and J by 1 base; unmatched bases: 6. Here the CDR3 DNA reads TGTGCCAGCAACGGGGGGACCTTGAACACCGGGGAGCTGTTTTTT. Its protein product is CASNGGTLNTGELFF.

The genes are TRBV7-2 and TRBJ2-7, with 8 bases that match TRBD2. Unmatched junction bases numbered 6, after V lost 2 bases and J lost 3 bases. Germline assignment: CDR1 SGHTA and CDR2 FQGNSA. The CDR3 sequence is 15 residues long. CDR3 protein: CASSLTAGEYYEQYF. CDR3 nucleotides: TGTGCCAGCAGCTTAACAGCGGGGGAGTACTACGAGCAGTACTTC. Complete variable domain (other parts from reference TRBV7-2 and TRBJ2-7): GAGVSQSPSNKVTEKGKDVELRCDPISGHTALYWYRQSLGQGLEFLIYFQGNSAPDKSGLPSDRFSAERTGGSVSTLTIQRTQQEDSAVYLCASSLTAGEYYEQYFGPGTRLTVT.

This sequence joins TRBV4-1 and TRBJ1-5, with D maybe TRBD1 (5 bases). The CDR3 is made up of 13 amino acids. Germline CDR1 and CDR2: MGHRA and YSYEKL. V was shortened by 3 bases and J by 6 bases, with 9 bases between the two germline ends. This chain's CDR3 is CASSQGGGQPQHF. CDR3 nucleotides: TGCGCCAGCAGCCAGGGGGGGGGTCAGCCCCAGCATTTT.

The chain joins TRBV4-1 to TRBJ1-2; TRBD1 matches 11 bases. Trimming at V came to 4 bases and at J to 8 bases, leaving 12 bases not matched to a gene. Per germline, CDR1 MGHRA and CDR2 YSYEKL. This CDR3 spans 16 amino acids. The CDR3, as DNA: TGCGCCAGCAGCCGAATACTGGACAGGGGGCCGGAGGGCTACACCTTC. Its protein product is CASSRILDRGPEGYTF.